This TCR beta chain was observed in a study of immune heterogeneity within non-small cell lung tumors. Bulk tumor gDNA, 500 to 700 ng per sample, served as the TCR template. Every primary tumor yielded several biopsies, spaced far apart, that were taken during surgery. Before undergoing curative surgery, patients had newly diagnosed non-small cell lung cancer that was untreated. By share, this clonotype ranks as large (0.1 to 1%). Germline assignment: CDR1 GTSNPN and CDR2 SVGIG (reference sequence). The CDR3 totals 15 residues. V was trimmed by 3 bases and J by 4 bases, leaving 19 bases between them. For the TCR beta CDR3, multiplex PCR with 32 V and 13 J primers performed the amplification. TCRdb reprocessed the multiplex PCR reads via MiXCR and lists one record per CDR3 protein. The profile covers about 11,000 distinct CDR3 sequences, with roughly 30% appearing a single time and approximately 20% taken by the ten largest.

This TCR was sampled from a woman aged 50 to 60 with non-small cell lung cancer. This chain joins TRBV30 and TRBJ2-7; D not certain. Sequencing was performed on lung tumor tissue. DNA of the CDR3: TGTGCCTGGAGCGGCCCCGGGCCCTGGGGTTACGAGCAGTACTTC. Protein product: CAWSGPGPWGYEQYF.